The entry below gives a single TCR beta chain sequence along with its context. Germline values: CDR1 SGHVS, CDR2 FQNEAQ. This CDR3 has 15 amino acids. V gave up 5 bases and J gave up 1 base, with 14 bases separating them. Blood was sampled at baseline, cycle 4 day 1, and cycle 7 day 1. This sample is drawn from a study of OX40 agonist ivuxolimab in advanced cancers. TCRdb's table, derived via immunoSEQ multiplex PCR, lists solely in-frame clones and lacks some. The sample yields approximately 74,000 clones, roughly four fifths seen once. The chain joins TRBV7-8 to TRBJ2-5; D uncertain. The sample consisted of CD4+ or CD8+ T cells sorted from blood, taken in a trial of the OX40 agonist ivuxolimab. This receptor was identified in an adult with an advanced solid tumor such as melanoma, head and neck, liver or kidney cancer. The CDR3 sequence is CASSPIRVGQETQYF. CDR3 DNA sequence: TGTGCCAGCAGCCCGATCCGGGTAGGCCAAGAGACCCAGTACTTC.